This TCR beta chain was recovered during a study of T cells in Graves' hyperthyroidism and ophthalmopathy. The CDR3 runs to 14 residues. V dropped 7 bases and J dropped 4 bases, with 19 bases sitting between them. In germline, CDR1 is SQVTM, CDR2 ANQGSEA. Concerning this clonotype itself: As yet, its antigen is unknown.

Newly diagnosed patients aged 18 to 65 had hyperthyroidism of under 2 months' duration. The study excluded patients with uncontrolled infection, other autoimmune disease, pregnancy or lactation. Isolation of PBMCs was performed on approximately 10 ml fresh peripheral blood. Amplification targeted TCR beta CDR3 regions from RNA transcripts. First-round RT-PCR of the TCR CDR3 relied on the HTBI primer set. TCRdb reprocessed the multiplex PCR reads via MiXCR and lists one record per CDR3 protein. The profile shows 600,000 to 850,000 distinct CDR3 sequences, about 19% of them singletons. Notes on the study in general: Most clonotypes expanded in thyroid above 0.001 were likewise present in blood.

Sequencing used blood. This sequence was found in a woman between 50 and 59 years old with Graves' hyperthyroidism that later progressed to Graves' ophthalmopathy. J is TRBJ2-5 and V is TRBV29-1; TRBD2 might be the D (7 bases). The CDR3, as DNA: TGCAGCGCCGGCCGACGGGGGGCGGGAGAGACCCAGTACTTC. Translation: CSAGRRGAGETQYF.